This T cell receptor beta chain came from a study of T cells after yellow fever vaccination. Overall study: SMART-Seq v4 Ultra Low Input prepared the low-cell-number fractions.

TCRdb used MiXCR to reprocess the 5' RACE reads, holding one entry per CDR3 protein. This sample carries around 100,000 distinct CDR3 sequences, around 8.6% of them seen once, and the ten largest clones take less than 30%. This clonotype has a count of ten or more. Antigen: not known. The study's findings and limits: Repertoires sorted by FACS could include abundant clonotypes that are contaminants from the bulk population. CD4 and CD8 compartments shared a small share of clonotypes, likely from convergent recombination. Booster samples showed a return of most primary-vaccination clones (roughly 95% CD4, roughly 85% CD8).

V lost 5 bases, J lost 1 base, and 8 bases lay in between. This CDR3 has 13 residues. Germline V gene data show CDR1 as MNHNY and CDR2 as SVGAGI (reference sequence). The chain links TRBV6-6 to TRBJ1-1; D unresolved. The receptor was derived from a man younger than 40 who received the YFV17D yellow fever vaccine. Sequencing was performed on CD8+ T cells sorted from PBMCs, taken 45 days after the yellow fever booster vaccination. DNA of the CDR3: TGTGCCAGCAGTGAGAGTTGGAACACTGAAGCTTTCTTT. This gives the protein CASSESWNTEAFF.